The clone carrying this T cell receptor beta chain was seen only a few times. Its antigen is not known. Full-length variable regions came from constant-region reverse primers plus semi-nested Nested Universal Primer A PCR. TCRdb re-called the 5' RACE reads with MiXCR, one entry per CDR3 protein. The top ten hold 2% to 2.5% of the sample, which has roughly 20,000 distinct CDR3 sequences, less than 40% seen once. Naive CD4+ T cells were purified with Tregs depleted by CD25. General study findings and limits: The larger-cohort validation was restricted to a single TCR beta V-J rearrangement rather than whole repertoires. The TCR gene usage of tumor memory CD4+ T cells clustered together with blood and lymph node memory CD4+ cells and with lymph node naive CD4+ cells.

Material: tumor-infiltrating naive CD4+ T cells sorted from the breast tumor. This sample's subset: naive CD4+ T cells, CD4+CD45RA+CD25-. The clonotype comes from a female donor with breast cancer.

The CDR3 DNA reads as TGTGCCAGCAGTTATGGGGGCAGGCTGAACACTGAAGCTTTCTTT. Protein: CASSYGGRLNTEAFF. The chain links TRBV6-5 to TRBJ1-1, with D possibly matching TRBD1 (6 bases). CDR3 size: 15 residues. The germline V gene encodes CDR1 MNHEY and CDR2 SVGAGI. V dropped 3 bases and J dropped 0 bases, with 11 bases sitting between them.